What follows are 9 T cell receptor beta chains derived from one specimen sequenced in a study of blood T cell repertoires in COVID-19. Profiled with immunoSEQ multiplex PCR; TCRdb holds only in-frame clones, not every one. The sample contains around 24,000 clones, nearly 90% of which appear only once. Material: peripheral blood. The receptors originated from a woman aged 60 to 75 with active COVID-19.

V is TRBV6-1 and J is TRBJ2-2; 9 bases map to TRBD2. Germline V gene sequence: CDR1 MNHNS, CDR2 SASEGT. The CDR3 has 17 residues. The V gene end was trimmed by 2 bases and the J gene end by 7 bases; junction bases not matched to a gene: 11. The CDR3 DNA follows: TGTGCCAGCAGTGAACTCCCTAGCGGGGAGATGGGCGGGGAGCTGTTTTTT. This translates into CASSELPSGEMGGELFF.

The chain joins TRBV2 to TRBJ2-7; 13 positions match TRBD2. Per germline, CDR1 SNHLY and CDR2 FYNNEI. Unmatched junction bases numbered 6, after V lost 10 bases and J lost 3 bases. CDR3 length equals 14 residues. CDR3 in amino acids: CATERTSGSYEQYF. Here the CDR3 DNA reads TGTGCCACAGAGAGGACTAGCGGGAGCTACGAGCAGTACTTC.

The chain combines TRBV4-2 with TRBJ2-4, with 11 bases that match TRBD1. Losses at the gene ends were 4 bases for V and 5 bases for J; bases not matched to a gene: 1. Germline V gene data show CDR1 as LGHNA and CDR2 as YNFKEQ. The CDR3 sequence is 14 residues long. CDR3 DNA sequence: TGTGCCAGCAGCCCGGACAGGGGGCAAAACATTCAGTACTTC. Translation: CASSPDRGQNIQYF.

V gene TRBV4-3 combines with J gene TRBJ1-2, with a tentative D call TRBD1 (5 bases). V lost 3 bases to trimming and J lost 2 bases, with 10 bases between them. Per the germline V gene, CDR1 is LGHNA and CDR2 is YSLEER. The CDR3 is 14 residues long. The CDR3 here is CASSHLSGNYGYTF. The CDR3, as DNA: TGCGCCAGCAGCCACCTATCAGGGAACTATGGCTACACCTTC.

The rearrangement joins TRBV5-1 to TRBJ2-5, with 11 bases identical to TRBD2. This CDR3 region has 16 residues. Per germline, CDR1 SGHRS and CDR2 YFSETQ. Trimming cost V 4 bases and J 4 bases; bases outside gene matches: 9. CDR3 nucleotide sequence: TGCGCCAGCAGCGACCCCCTACTAGCGGGAGTAGAGACCCAGTACTTC. Encoded protein: CASSDPLLAGVETQYF.

The V and J genes are TRBV7-6 and TRBJ2-1; no clear D gene. V lost 5 bases, J lost 0 bases, and 20 bases lay in between. In germline, CDR1 is SGHVS, CDR2 FNYEAQ. The CDR3 loop spans 18 amino acids. The CDR3 reads CASSPLPPVVSSYNEQFF. The CDR3 DNA reads as TGTGCCAGCAGCCCCCTTCCCCCGGTTGTGAGCTCCTACAATGAGCAGTTCTTC.

The CDR3 is CASSLLGTRQHEQFF. CDR3 DNA sequence: TGTGCCAGCAGTTTACTCGGGACTAGGCAACATGAGCAGTTCTTC. The chain has TRBV27 and TRBJ2-1; 8 bases are shared with TRBD2. This CDR3 is 15 amino acids long. The V gene's germline CDR1 is MNHEY and CDR2 SMNVEV (reference sequence). V gave up 2 bases and J gave up 8 bases; unmatched junction bases: 8.

This rearrangement joins TRBV9 to TRBJ1-6, with TRBD1 matching 7 bases. V gave up 4 bases and J gave up 13 bases; unmatched junction bases: 17. The CDR3 sequence is 16 residues long. Germline loops: CDR1 SGDLS, CDR2 YYNGEE. DNA of the CDR3: TGTGCCAGCAGCCGAACGACAGGGAACGGAATTTCGCCCCTCCACTTT. Translated, it gives CASSRTTGNGISPLHF.

This chain uses TRBV7-2 with TRBJ2-3, with TRBD2 identical over 12 bases. CDR3 length: 17 amino acids. V shed 3 bases, J shed 5 bases, and the junction held 9 bases outside the gene matches. In germline, CDR1 is SGHTA, CDR2 FQGNSA. CDR3 nucleotides: TGTGCCAGCAGCTTGGGGTCTAGCGGGAGGGCCGAAGATACGCAGTATTTT. Translation: CASSLGSSGRAEDTQYF.